Each of the 2 T cell receptor beta chains below was sequenced from the same sample in a study of identical twins. TCRdb reprocessed the 5' RACE reads via MiXCR and lists one record per CDR3 protein. The sample holds a few hundred thousand distinct CDR3 sequences, 12% to 15% seen once. The same specimen was also included in a second study, on yellow fever vaccine responses in identical twins.

Sequencing was performed on CD4+ T cells sorted from blood. The receptors stem from a woman aged 18-35 years in good health.

The rearrangement uses TRBV7-8 and TRBJ2-3, with 11 bases identical to TRBD2. Germline loops: CDR1 SGHVS, CDR2 FQNEAQ. The CDR3 runs 14 residues. The junction had 2 bases not matched to a gene; V was cut back by 5 bases and J by 4 bases. CDR3: CASSLTSGADTQYF. CDR3 nucleotide sequence: TGTGCCAGCAGCCTGACTAGCGGGGCAGATACGCAGTATTTT.

This clonotype was observed at least ten times. The chain employs TRBV2 and TRBJ2-7; TRBD1 is a possible D gene (5 bases). CDR3 length equals 12 residues. V was trimmed by 4 bases and J by 2 bases, leaving 6 bases between them. Germline lookup yields CDR1 SNHLY and CDR2 FYNNEI. CDR3 amino acids: CASSGGTYEQYF. DNA of the CDR3: TGTGCCAGCAGTGGGGGCACCTACGAGCAGTACTTC.